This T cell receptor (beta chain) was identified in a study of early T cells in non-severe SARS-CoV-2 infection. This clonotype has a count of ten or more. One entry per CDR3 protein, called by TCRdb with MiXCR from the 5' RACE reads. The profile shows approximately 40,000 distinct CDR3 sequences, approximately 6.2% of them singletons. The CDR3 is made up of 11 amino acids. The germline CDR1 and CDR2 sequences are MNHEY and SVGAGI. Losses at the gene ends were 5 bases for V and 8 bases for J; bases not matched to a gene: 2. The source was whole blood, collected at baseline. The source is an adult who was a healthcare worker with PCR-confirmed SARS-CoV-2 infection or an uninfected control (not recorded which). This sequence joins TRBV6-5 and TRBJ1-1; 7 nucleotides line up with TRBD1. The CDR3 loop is CASSKQGEAFF. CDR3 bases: TGTGCCAGCAGTAAACAGGGGGAAGCTTTCTTT.